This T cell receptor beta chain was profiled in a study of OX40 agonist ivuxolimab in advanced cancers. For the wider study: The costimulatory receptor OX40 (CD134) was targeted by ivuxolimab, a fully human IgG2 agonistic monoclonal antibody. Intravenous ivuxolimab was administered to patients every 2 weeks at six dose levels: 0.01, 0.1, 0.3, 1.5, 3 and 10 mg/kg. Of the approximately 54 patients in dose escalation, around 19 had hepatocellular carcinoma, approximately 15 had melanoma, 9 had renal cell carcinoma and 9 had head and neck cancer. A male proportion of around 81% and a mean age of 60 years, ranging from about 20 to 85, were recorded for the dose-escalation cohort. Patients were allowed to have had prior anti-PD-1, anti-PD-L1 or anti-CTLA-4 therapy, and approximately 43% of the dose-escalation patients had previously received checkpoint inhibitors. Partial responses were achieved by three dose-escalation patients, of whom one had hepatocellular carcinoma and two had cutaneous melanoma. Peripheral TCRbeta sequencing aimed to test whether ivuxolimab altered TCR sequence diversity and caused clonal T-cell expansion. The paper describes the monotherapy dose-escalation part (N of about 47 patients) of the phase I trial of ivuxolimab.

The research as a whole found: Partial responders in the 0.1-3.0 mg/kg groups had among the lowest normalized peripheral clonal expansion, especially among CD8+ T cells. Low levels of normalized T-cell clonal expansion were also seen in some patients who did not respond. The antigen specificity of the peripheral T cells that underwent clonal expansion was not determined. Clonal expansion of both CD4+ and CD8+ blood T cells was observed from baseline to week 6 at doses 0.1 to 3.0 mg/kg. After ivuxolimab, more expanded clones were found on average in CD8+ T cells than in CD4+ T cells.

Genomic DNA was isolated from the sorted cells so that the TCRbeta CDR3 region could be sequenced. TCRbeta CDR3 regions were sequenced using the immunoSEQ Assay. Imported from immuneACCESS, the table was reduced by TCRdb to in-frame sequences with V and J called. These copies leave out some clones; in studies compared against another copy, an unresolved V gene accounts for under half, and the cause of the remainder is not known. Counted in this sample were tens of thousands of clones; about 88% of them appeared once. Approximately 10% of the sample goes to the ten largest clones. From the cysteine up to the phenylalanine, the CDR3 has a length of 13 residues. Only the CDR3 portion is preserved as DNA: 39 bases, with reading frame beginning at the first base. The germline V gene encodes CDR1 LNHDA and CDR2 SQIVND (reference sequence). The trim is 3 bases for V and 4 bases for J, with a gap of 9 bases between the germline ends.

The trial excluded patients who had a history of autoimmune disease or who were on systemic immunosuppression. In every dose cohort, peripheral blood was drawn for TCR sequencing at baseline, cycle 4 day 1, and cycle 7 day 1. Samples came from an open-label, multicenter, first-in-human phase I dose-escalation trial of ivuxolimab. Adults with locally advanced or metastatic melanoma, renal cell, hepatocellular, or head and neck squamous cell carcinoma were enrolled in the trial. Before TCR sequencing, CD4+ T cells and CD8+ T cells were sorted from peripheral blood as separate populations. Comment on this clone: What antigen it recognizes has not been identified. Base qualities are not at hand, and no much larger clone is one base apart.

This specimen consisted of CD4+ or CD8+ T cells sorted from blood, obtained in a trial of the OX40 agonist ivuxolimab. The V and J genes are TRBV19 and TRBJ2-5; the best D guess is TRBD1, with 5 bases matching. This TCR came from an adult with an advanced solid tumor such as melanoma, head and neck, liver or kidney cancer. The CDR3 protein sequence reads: CASSMTALETQYF. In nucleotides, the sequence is TGTGCCAGTAGTATGACAGCCTTAGAGACCCAGTACTTC. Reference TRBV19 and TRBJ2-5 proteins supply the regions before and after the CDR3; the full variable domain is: DGGITQSPKYLFRKEGQNVTLSCEQNLNHDAMYWYRQDPGQGLRLIYYSQIVNDFQKGDIAEGYSVSREKKESFPLTVTSAQKNPTAFYLCASSMTALETQYFGPGTRLLVL.